This passage covers 20 T cell receptor beta chains from one sample sequenced in a study of regulatory and conventional T cells in RAG deficiency (TCRdb year 2017). The library was prepared using the immunoSEQ multiplex PCR assay. Held by TCRdb, this immuneACCESS table contains in-frame sequences only and omits some clones. Under half of the omission traces to an unresolved V gene where checked; the cause of the rest is unknown. Across this sample there are roughly 45,000 clones, with approximately 90% seen only once. The ten biggest clones cover about 0.54% of the sample. Before genomic DNA was extracted, conventional CD4+ T cells were isolated from blood as CD25-low CD127-high cells. The same specimen was also included in a second study, on regulatory T cells. The second paper states: In the multiplex PCR, 52 forward TRBV primers and 13 reverse TRBJ primers were used, and assay-based and computational corrections were applied for amplification bias.

The specimen sequenced was CD4+ effector T cells sorted from blood. These receptors all come from a human donor in good health.

The J gene is TRBJ2-2, the V gene TRBV29-1; 9 nucleotides agree with TRBD1. The germline V gene has CDR1 SQVTM and CDR2 ANQGSEA. Losses at the gene ends were 5 bases for V and 5 bases for J; bases not matched to a gene: 6. This CDR3 has 14 residues. The CDR3 DNA reads TGCAGCGTTACCCGGGACAGGGCAACCGGGGAGCTGTTTTTT. Translation: CSVTRDRATGELFF.

This chain joins TRBV11-3 and TRBJ1-1; maybe TRBD1 (5 bases). V dropped 5 bases and J dropped 0 bases, with 10 bases sitting between them. Germline CDR1 is SGHNT and CDR2 is YENEEA. The CDR3 extends over 14 amino acids. In nucleotides, the CDR3 is TGTGCCAGCAGCCCGGGACGGTTGAACACTGAAGCTTTCTTT. Translation gives CASSPGRLNTEAFF.

The J gene is TRBJ2-4, the V gene TRBV19; the match to TRBD1 covers 9 bases. Germline V gene sequence: CDR1 LNHDA, CDR2 SQIVND (reference sequence). Trimming took 5 bases from V and 9 from J; bases not matched to a gene: 11. The CDR3 has 15 amino acids. CDR3 nucleotides: TGTGCCAGTAGTGCTACTCCGGGACAGGGCAGCATTCAGTACTTC. Translation: CASSATPGQGSIQYF. Drawing the rest from reference TRBV19 and TRBJ2-4, the complete variable domain is DGGITQSPKYLFRKEGQNVTLSCEQNLNHDAMYWYRQDPGQGLRLIYYSQIVNDFQKGDIAEGYSVSREKKESFPLTVTSAQKNPTAFYLCASSATPGQGSIQYFGAGTRLSVL.

The chain uses TRBV7-8 and TRBJ1-5; D call uncertain. CDR1 is SGHVS, CDR2 FQNEAQ, per germline. V was clipped by 10 bases and J by 0 bases, with 13 bases between them. The CDR3 spans 14 residues. CDR3 in amino acids: CATKRSYSNQPQHF. The CDR3 DNA follows: TGTGCCACCAAACGGTCTTATAGCAATCAGCCCCAGCATTTT.

The chain joins TRBV6-5 to TRBJ1-4, with 9 bases identical to TRBD1. Losses at the gene ends were 6 bases for V and 8 bases for J; bases not matched to a gene: 7. This CDR3 is 14 amino acids long. Germline V gene data show CDR1 as MNHEY and CDR2 as SVGAGI. CDR3 amino acids: CASRKQGAREKLFF. The CDR3 DNA is TGTGCCAGCAGAAAACAGGGGGCGAGGGAAAAACTGTTTTTT.

This clone has only a few counts. This rearrangement joins TRBV5-1 to TRBJ1-3; possibly TRBD1 for D (5 bases). CDR3 length equals 15 residues. V was shortened by 0 bases and J by 0 bases, with 7 bases between the two germline ends. The V gene's germline CDR1 is SGHRS and CDR2 YFSETQ. The CDR3 spells CASSLAGNSGNTIYF. The CDR3 DNA sequence: TGCGCCAGCAGCTTGGCAGGGAACTCTGGAAACACCATATATTTT.

This chain uses TRBV10-2 with TRBJ1-2; D might be TRBD1 (6 bases). Trimming pared 0 bases from V and 0 bases from J, leaving 11 bases between. The CDR3 has 16 amino acids. Germline V lookup: CDR1 WSHSY, CDR2 SAAADI. In DNA, the CDR3 is TGCGCCAGCAGTGAGTCTGGTAGACAGGCTAACTATGGCTACACCTTC. This codes for CASSESGRQANYGYTF.

J is TRBJ1-2 and V is TRBV6-5; the match to TRBD1 covers 9 bases. The CDR3 consists of 12 residues. Per germline, CDR1 MNHEY and CDR2 SVGAGI. V lost 6 bases to trimming and J lost 7 bases; unmatched junction nucleotides: 3. The CDR3 DNA follows: TGTGCCAGCAGGGGACAGGGTAGTGGCTACACCTTC. Translating gives CASRGQGSGYTF.

In this sample, this clone turned up a few times. This CDR3 is CASSPTANTIYF. In nucleotides, the CDR3 is TGTGCCAGCTCACCTACAGCAAACACCATATATTTT. V usage is TRBV18 and J usage is TRBJ1-3; D is unresolved. The germline V and J ends were trimmed by 3 bases and 6 bases, with 6 bases remaining between them. Germline V gene data show CDR1 as KGHSH and CDR2 as LQKENI. This CDR3 region has 12 residues.

The V gene is TRBV5-4, the J gene TRBJ2-5, with 8 bases fitting TRBD2. The length of the CDR3 is 13 residues. V trimming: 3 bases; J trimming: 3 bases; junction bases outside the gene matches: 1. Germline CDR1 is SGHNT and CDR2 is YYREEE (reference sequence). CDR3 nucleotide sequence: TGTGCCAGCAGCTCGGGGGGGGAAGAGACCCAGTACTTC. Its translation: CASSSGGEETQYF.

The rearrangement joins TRBV2 to TRBJ2-4; 14 bases are a match to TRBD2. The CDR3 covers 17 residues. CDR1 and CDR2 from the germline V gene are SNHLY and FYNNEI. The V segment lost 6 bases and the J segment 8 bases; nucleotides outside the gene matches: 12. CDR3 DNA: TGTGCCAGCAGGGCCAGGACTAGCGGGGGGTCACTCGACATTCAGTACTTC. Its translation: CASRARTSGGSLDIQYF.

The rearrangement links TRBV7-6 to TRBJ2-7, with D perhaps matching TRBD2 (5 bases). CDR1 SGHVS and CDR2 FNYEAQ come from the germline V gene. V lost 5 bases and J 1 base, leaving 12 bases between the germline ends. The CDR3 totals 14 residues. DNA of the CDR3: TGTGCCAGCAGCGTCGACTCGGGATCCTACGAGCAGTACTTC. Translation: CASSVDSGSYEQYF.

This clone showed up just a few times. The same CDR3 is also encoded by other DNA sequences in this sample. The genes are TRBV5-1 and TRBJ2-5; no reliable D call. CDR3 length: 11 amino acids. From germline, CDR1 is SGHRS and CDR2 YFSETQ. Trimming stripped 4 bases from V and 2 bases from J, with 3 bases between. For the CDR3, the DNA is TGCGCCAGCAGCCTTCAAGAGACCCAGTACTTC. Translating gives CASSLQETQYF.

The CDR3 region is CATGRTSGRAQYF. DNA for the CDR3: TGTGCCACCGGCCGGACTAGTGGCCGGGCCCAGTACTTC. This chain joins TRBV19 and TRBJ2-5, with TRBD2 matching over 7 bases. The germline CDR1 and CDR2 sequences are LNHDA and SQIVND (reference sequence). V gave up 10 bases and J gave up 9 bases; unmatched junction bases: 14. The CDR3 is made up of 13 amino acids.

The chain employs TRBV6-1 and TRBJ1-3; D is ambiguous. The CDR3 runs to 14 residues. Between the trimmed V and J ends, which lost 7 bases and 0 bases, there was a span of 10 bases. CDR1 MNHNS and CDR2 SASEGT come from the germline V gene. The DNA for the CDR3 is TGTGCCAGCATTCGAACGCACTCTGGAAACACCATATATTTT. It encodes CASIRTHSGNTIYF.

V usage is TRBV6-1 and J usage is TRBJ2-1; TRBD2 matches at 10 bases. The V gene's germline CDR1 is MNHNS and CDR2 SASEGT. J was trimmed by 12 bases and V by 7 bases; bases with no gene match: 12. This CDR3 contains 14 residues. CDR3 DNA sequence: TGTGCCAGCACACCTCCGATTACTAGCGGGACGCAGTTCTTC. This translates into CASTPPITSGTQFF.

The chain links TRBV11-2 to TRBJ2-3; no clear D gene. CDR1 SGHAT and CDR2 FQNNGV come from the germline V gene. V was trimmed by 4 bases and J by 4 bases, leaving 12 bases between them. The CDR3 is 14 amino acids. The CDR3, as DNA: TGTGCCAGCAGCTCCTTGGACCAGGCAGATACGCAGTATTTT. Protein: CASSSLDQADTQYF.

The chain combines TRBV19 with TRBJ2-3, with D maybe TRBD2 (7 bases). Germline V gene lookup returns CDR1 LNHDA and CDR2 SQIVND (reference sequence). Trimming removed 1 base from V and 3 bases from J, with 17 bases in between. The CDR3 has 17 amino acids. The CDR3 spells CASSIGSGGAGTDTQYF. The DNA of the CDR3 is TGTGCCAGTAGTATAGGGTCGGGGGGCGCGGGTACAGATACGCAGTATTTT.

There are a few counts of this clone. The chain uses TRBV18 and TRBJ1-3; possible D gene TRBD1, 5 bases. V lost 4 bases, J lost 0 bases, and 7 bases lay in between. The CDR3 length is 14 residues. Germline lookup yields CDR1 KGHSH and CDR2 LQKENI. The CDR3 region has the DNA TGTGCCAGCTCACGACAGCTCTCTGGAAACACCATATATTTT. Translation gives CASSRQLSGNTIYF.

The chain recombines TRBV2 with TRBJ1-5, with 9 bases fitting TRBD1. The CDR3 sequence is 17 residues long. Germline CDR1 and CDR2: SNHLY and FYNNEI. Trimming took 5 bases from V and 9 from J; bases not matched to a gene: 17. This chain's CDR3 is CASSQRGAGQGLWPQHF. DNA of the CDR3: TGTGCCAGCAGTCAAAGGGGGGCGGGACAGGGTCTATGGCCCCAGCATTTT.